This T cell receptor (beta chain) was captured by sequencing in a study of T cell changes during pregnancy in multiple sclerosis. Repertoires were generated with immunoSEQ multiplex PCR, while TCRdb's copy carries only in-frame clones and drops some. This table has about 60,000 clones, 91% appearing once. The CDR3 is made up of 14 amino acids. The V gene's germline CDR1 is GTSNPN and CDR2 SVGIG (reference sequence). With 4 bases removed from V and 3 bases from J, the gap between germline ends came to 12 bases. This TCR derives from a female donor with multiple sclerosis, enrolled in a pregnancy study. The chain links TRBV30 to TRBJ2-2, with D possibly being TRBD2 (7 bases). The sample consisted of peripheral blood, taken before pregnancy. The CDR3 nucleotides are TGTGCCTGGAAGGGGGGGCCGGACACCGGGGAGCTGTTTTTT. Its protein is CAWKGGPDTGELFF.